The sequence of this T cell receptor (beta chain) was determined in a study of CD8 T cells in ankylosing spondylitis. Quantitative 5'-RACE with molecular barcodes was used to make the TCR beta libraries. Each CDR3 protein gets one entry after TCRdb re-called the 5' RACE reads with MiXCR. The data contain 450,000 or so distinct CDR3 sequences, about 25% of them singletons. From germline, CDR1 is KGHDR and CDR2 SFDVKD. CDR3 length: 15 residues. V shed 4 bases, J shed 7 bases, and the junction held 9 bases outside the gene matches. General observations from the study: A motif of 8 or 9 highly homologous TCR beta variants was seen as apparently characteristic of ankylosing spondylitis blood. According to the report, clones linked to the disease were significantly enriched in matched synovial fluid samples taken from ankylosing spondylitis patients. With a CD8+ phenotype, disease-linked clones were relatively rare in peripheral blood. Several of the motif variants were reported before in synovial fluid and blood from reactive arthritis.

This clonotype was counted a few times. Its antigen remains unidentified. Sequencing was carried out using blood, either unsorted or a sorted T cell fraction (not recorded which). The chain recombines TRBV24-1 with TRBJ2-1; the match to TRBD2 covers 7 bases. The sequence was obtained from a male donor with ankylosing spondylitis. As DNA, the CDR3 is TGTGCCACCAGTGACCCAAGCGGGACCCGAAATGAGCAGTTCTTC. Protein product: CATSDPSGTRNEQFF.